A selection of T cell receptor beta chains follows, all from one sample in a study of T cell responses to AZD1222 COVID-19 vaccine. Repertoires were generated with immunoSEQ multiplex PCR, while TCRdb's copy carries only in-frame clones and drops some. The sample carries around 65,000 clones, 81% recorded once. Material: peripheral blood, obtained 28 days after the second AZD1222 dose. The source of these receptors is an adult who received the AZD1222 COVID-19 vaccine. Each CDR3 is given without its conserved first and last residue. Fields, in order: J gene, V gene, CDR3 protein.

>TRBJ2-7|TRBV4-3
ASSQDRGYNSYEQY
>TRBJ2-7|TRBV2
AIMGQGALEQY
>TRBJ1-2|TRBV4-1
ASSQTVPSGTGFVYGYT
>TRBJ1-1|TRBV6-2/TRBV6-3
ASSYQQGVGPPLTEAF
>TRBJ2-3|TRBV5-1
ASSLALLSGRGLGHTDTQY
>TRBJ2-7|TRBV9
ASSVREGRTHEQY
>TRBJ2-7|TRBV6-2/TRBV6-3
ASSYSSRTHSYEQY
>TRBJ2-1|TRBV19
APSGSYNEQF
>TRBJ2-7|TRBV7-6
ASSLVTADEQY
>TRBJ1-6|TRBV5-1
ASSLSSILLDSPLH
>TRBJ2-3|TRBV7-9
ASSSHRGLTDTQY
>TRBJ1-6|TRBV5-6
ASSWGQGVYNSPLH
>TRBJ1-5|TRBV24-1
ATSEGGPSNQPQH
>TRBJ1-5|TRBV2
ASSETTALPGQPQH
>TRBJ2-1|TRBV10-3
AIRSDRGVNEQF
>TRBJ2-5|TRBV30
AWSRGQQETQY
>TRBJ2-7|TRBV11-3
ASSLTRGGSEQY
>TRBJ1-1|TRBV5-1
ASSWDGMNTEAF
>TRBJ2-1|TRBV27
ASRLGYDGRSMSYNEQF
>TRBJ2-3|TRBV19
ASKTISSTDTQY
>TRBJ2-7|TRBV28
ASIGLAGASYEQY
>TRBJ2-7|TRBV28
ASSSGVNEQY